The next 16 T cell receptor beta chains were all read from a single sample in a study of shared clonotypes between healthy human individuals. Profiling relied on immunoSEQ multiplex PCR, and the TCRdb table lists in-frame clones only, not all of them. This table has about half a million clones, over 75% appearing once. The sequenced material came from PBMCs. The source of these receptors is a woman aged 40-49 years in good health. Some clones in this sample may be carry-over from other donors' samples.

V usage is TRBV2 and J usage is TRBJ2-7; D uncertain. The length of the CDR3 is 12 residues. Trimming shortened V by 8 bases and J by 3 bases, and 11 bases separated the two germline ends. CDR1 is SNHLY, CDR2 FYNNEI, per germline. This CDR3 is CASAPLRYEQYF. DNA of the CDR3: TGTGCCAGCGCCCCGTTACGCTACGAGCAGTACTTC.

For the CDR3, the DNA is TGTGCCAGCAGCGGGCGCACAGGGGGAGAGACCCAGTACTTC. It specifies CASSGRTGGETQYF. The chain joins TRBV7-8 to TRBJ2-5; 8 positions agree with TRBD1. Germline-derived CDR1 and CDR2 are SGHVS and FQNEAQ. The CDR3 loop spans 14 amino acids. With 5 bases clipped from V and 4 bases from J, the junction kept 6 bases outside the gene matches.

The rearrangement joins TRBV18 to TRBJ2-3, with 10 bases fitting TRBD2. Trimming removed 3 bases from V and 5 bases from J; junction bases left unmatched: 8. Germline lookup yields CDR1 KGHSH and CDR2 LQKENI. The CDR3 consists of 16 residues. In DNA, the CDR3 is TGTGCCAGCTCACCGATTCTAGCGGGAGTAAAAGATACGCAGTATTTT. This translates into CASSPILAGVKDTQYF.

The chain links TRBV6-5 to TRBJ2-7; D is unresolved. CDR1 is MNHEY and CDR2 is SVGAGI in the germline V gene. Trimming stripped 2 bases from V and 0 bases from J, with 8 bases between. The length of the CDR3 is 14 residues. The CDR3 nucleotides read TGTGCCAGCAGTTACACCACAGACTCCTACGAGCAGTACTTC. Translation: CASSYTTDSYEQYF.

This chain's CDR3 is CASSPGLAVGELFF. CDR3 nucleotide sequence: TGTGCCAGCAGCCCCGGACTAGCAGTCGGGGAGCTGTTTTTT. The rearrangement uses TRBV7-9 and TRBJ2-2; TRBD2 aligns across 8 bases. The germline gives CDR1 SEHNR, CDR2 FQNEAQ (reference sequence). Trimming took 5 bases from V and 7 from J; bases not matched to a gene: 6. The CDR3 is 14 residues long. Looking up the rest from reference TRBV7-9 and TRBJ2-2 gives the full variable domain: DTGVSQNPRHKITKRGQNVTFRCDPISEHNRLYWYRQTLGQGPEFLTYFQNEAQLEKSRLLSDRFSAERPKGSFSTLEIQRTEQGDSAMYLCASSPGLAVGELFFGEGSRLTVL.

The chain joins TRBV7-2 to TRBJ1-1; 10 bases fit TRBD1. The CDR3 is 15 amino acids. With V trimmed by 5 bases and J by 11 bases, 14 bases remained unmatched. Looked up from germline, CDR1 is SGHTA and CDR2 is FQGNSA. The CDR3 nucleotides read TGTGCCAGCAGCCCCATGCGAACGGGACAGGGGTACGCTTTCTTT. It yields the protein CASSPMRTGQGYAFF.

This clone was counted a few times. It differs at one base from a far larger clone, so likely a read error. Other DNA sequences in the same sample also yield this CDR3. The chain joins TRBV25-1 to TRBJ2-7, with 14 bases matching TRBD2. V trimming: 6 bases; J trimming: 7 bases; junction bases outside the gene matches: 11. The CDR3 totals 16 residues. CDR1 and CDR2 from the germline V gene are MGHDK and SYGVNS. The CDR3 sequence: CASRLGTSGSRGEQYF. DNA of the CDR3: TGTGCCAGCAGATTAGGGACTAGCGGGAGTAGAGGTGAGCAGTACTTC.

The V and J genes are TRBV7-2 and TRBJ2-1; weak D call: TRBD2 (5 bases). Trimming stripped 7 bases from V and 10 bases from J, with 23 bases between. Germline V CDR1 and CDR2: SGHTA, FQGNSA. This CDR3 is 15 amino acids long. The CDR3 nucleotides are TGTGCCAGCAAGTCTGGGAGCGGAGTTGGGTGGGAGCAGTTCTTC. Translation: CASKSGSGVGWEQFF. The whole variable domain, remainder taken from reference TRBV7-2 and TRBJ2-1, is GAGVSQSPSNKVTEKGKDVELRCDPISGHTALYWYRQSLGQGLEFLIYFQGNSAPDKSGLPSDRFSAERTGGSVSTLTIQRTQQEDSAVYLCASKSGSGVGWEQFFGPGTRLTVL.

Of note for this clone: At one of its ends the junction is not consistent with the germline gene, which may arise from a read error. Other DNA sequences from this sample encode an identical CDR3 as well. The genes are TRBV18 and TRBJ1-1; weak D call: TRBD1 (5 bases). The length of the CDR3 is 16 residues. Germline loops: CDR1 KGHSH, CDR2 LQKENI. In DNA form, the CDR3 reads TGTGCCAGCTCACTCCGTGGGGGATCAGGGAACACTGAAGCCTTCTTT. Translation gives CASSLRGGSGNTEAFF.

By share, this clone ranks as medium-sized. In the same sample, other DNA sequences code for this CDR3. The J gene is TRBJ2-7, the V gene TRBV25-1, with D hard to call. CDR1 and CDR2 (germline): MGHDK, SYGVNS. Trimming removed 4 bases from V and 0 bases from J, with 13 bases in between. The CDR3 consists of 15 residues. This chain's CDR3 is CASSGPLENSYEQYF. CDR3 DNA: TGTGCCAGCAGTGGCCCCCTGGAGAACTCCTACGAGCAGTACTTC.

Of note for this clone: In the same sample, other DNA sequences code for this CDR3. This chain links TRBV29-1 with TRBJ1-1, with D uncertain. V dropped 4 bases and J dropped 5 bases, with 8 bases sitting between them. Germline CDR1 reads SQVTM; CDR2 reads ANQGSEA. This CDR3 has 11 amino acids. In DNA form, the CDR3 reads TGCAGCGTTGCTCGCGGGACTGAAGCTTTCTTT. Protein: CSVARGTEAFF.

The chain is built from TRBV29-1 and TRBJ2-1; D assignment may be TRBD1 or TRBD2 (6 bases each). Deletions cut 7 bases from V and 5 bases from J, with 12 bases between. Germline loops: CDR1 SQVTM, CDR2 ANQGSEA. This CDR3 contains 12 residues. This CDR3 reads CSGGDNDNEQFF. CDR3 DNA sequence: TGCAGCGGGGGGGACAACGACAATGAGCAGTTCTTC.

This clone has a handful of counts. V is TRBV9 and J is TRBJ2-3; no firm D call. The V gene lost 6 bases and the J gene lost 5 bases, with 19 bases spanning the gap. This CDR3 has 15 amino acids. The germline V gene has CDR1 SGDLS and CDR2 YYNGEE. DNA of the CDR3: TGTGCCAGCAATCCTGGAATTGGGGTCGGAGATACGCAGTATTTT. Protein: CASNPGIGVGDTQYF.

The chain links TRBV5-4 to TRBJ2-7, with TRBD2 matching over 8 bases. Germline V gene sequence: CDR1 SGHNT, CDR2 YYREEE (reference sequence). The CDR3 has 16 amino acids. The trim removed 0 bases at V and 2 bases at J, leaving 7 bases unmatched. The CDR3 nucleotides read TGTGCCAGCAGCTTGGGGTGGGGACTAGGGACCTACGAGCAGTACTTC. Its protein product is CASSLGWGLGTYEQYF.

A word on this clone: With a far larger clone one base away, a read error is the likely cause. The chain has TRBV10-2 and TRBJ1-2; D might be TRBD1 (5 bases). CDR3 length equals 13 residues. Germline V gene lookup returns CDR1 WSHSY and CDR2 SAAADI. V shed 0 bases and J shed 12 bases, with 14 bases lying between them. DNA for the CDR3: TGCGCCAGCAGTGAGTCCCAGGGAAGAGGCCACACCTTC. Its translation: CASSESQGRGHTF.

The chain joins TRBV5-6 to TRBJ1-3; D remains ambiguous. Trimming cost V 0 bases and J 0 bases, with 7 bases left between them. The CDR3 contains 15 residues. Germline CDR1 SGHDT, CDR2 YYEEEE. The CDR3 DNA follows: TGTGCCAGCAGCTTGGGACAAATCTCTGGAAACACCATATATTTT. Residues: CASSLGQISGNTIYF.